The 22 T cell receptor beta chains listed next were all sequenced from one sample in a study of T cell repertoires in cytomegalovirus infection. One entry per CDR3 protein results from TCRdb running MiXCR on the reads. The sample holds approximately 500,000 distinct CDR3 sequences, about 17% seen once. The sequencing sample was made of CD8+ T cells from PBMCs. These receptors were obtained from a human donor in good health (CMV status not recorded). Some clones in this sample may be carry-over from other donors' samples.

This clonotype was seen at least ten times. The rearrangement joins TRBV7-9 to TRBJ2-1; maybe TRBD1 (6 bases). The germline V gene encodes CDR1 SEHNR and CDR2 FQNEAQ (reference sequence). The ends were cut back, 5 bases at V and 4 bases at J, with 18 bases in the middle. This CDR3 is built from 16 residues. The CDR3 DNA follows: TGTGCCAGCAGCAGACCGACAGGTACCGATTACAATGAGCAGTTCTTC. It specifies CASSRPTGTDYNEQFF.

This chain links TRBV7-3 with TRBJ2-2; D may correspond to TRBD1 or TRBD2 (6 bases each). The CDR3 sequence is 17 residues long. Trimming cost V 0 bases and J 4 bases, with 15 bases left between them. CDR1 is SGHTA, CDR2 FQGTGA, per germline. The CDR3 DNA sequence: TGTGCCAGCAGCTTAACAACTGGGGGGCCGGGCACCGGGGAGCTGTTTTTT. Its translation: CASSLTTGGPGTGELFF.

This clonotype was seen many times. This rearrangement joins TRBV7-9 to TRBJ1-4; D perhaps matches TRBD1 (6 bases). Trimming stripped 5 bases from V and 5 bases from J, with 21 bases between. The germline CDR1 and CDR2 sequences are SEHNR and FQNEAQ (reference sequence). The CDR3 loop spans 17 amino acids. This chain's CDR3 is CASSRPPLGGQNEKLFF. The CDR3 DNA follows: TGTGCCAGCAGCCGACCCCCTCTGGGGGGCCAGAATGAAAAACTGTTTTTT.

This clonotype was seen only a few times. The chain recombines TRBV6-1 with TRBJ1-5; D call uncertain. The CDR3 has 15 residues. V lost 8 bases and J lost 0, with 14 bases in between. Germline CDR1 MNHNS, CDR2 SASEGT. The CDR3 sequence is CASGEGFASNQPQHF. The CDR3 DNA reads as TGTGCCAGCGGGGAAGGGTTCGCTAGCAATCAGCCCCAGCATTTT.

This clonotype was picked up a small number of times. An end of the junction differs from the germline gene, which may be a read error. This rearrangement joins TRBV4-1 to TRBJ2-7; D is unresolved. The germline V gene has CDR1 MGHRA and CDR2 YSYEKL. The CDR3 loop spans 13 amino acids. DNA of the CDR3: TGCGCCAGCAGCGAAGACACATACTACGAGCAGTACTTC. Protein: CASSEDTYYEQYF.

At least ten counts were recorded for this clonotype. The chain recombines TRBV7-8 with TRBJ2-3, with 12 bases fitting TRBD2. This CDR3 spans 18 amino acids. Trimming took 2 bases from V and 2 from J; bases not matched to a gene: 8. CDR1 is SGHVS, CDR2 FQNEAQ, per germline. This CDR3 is CASSLLAGGRPHTDTQYF. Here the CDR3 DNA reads TGTGCCAGCAGCTTACTAGCGGGAGGGCGGCCACACACAGATACGCAGTATTTT.

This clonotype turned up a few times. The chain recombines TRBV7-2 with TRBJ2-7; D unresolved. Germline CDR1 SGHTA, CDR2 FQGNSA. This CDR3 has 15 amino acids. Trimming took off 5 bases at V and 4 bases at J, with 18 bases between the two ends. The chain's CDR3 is CASSTDGSRTYEQYF. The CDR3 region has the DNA TGTGCCAGCAGCACGGACGGCTCCCGAACATACGAGCAGTACTTC.

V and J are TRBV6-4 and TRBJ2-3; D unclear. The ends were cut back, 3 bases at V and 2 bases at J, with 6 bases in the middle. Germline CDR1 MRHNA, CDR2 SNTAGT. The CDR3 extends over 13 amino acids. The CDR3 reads CASSEALTDTQYF. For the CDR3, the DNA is TGTGCCAGCAGTGAGGCACTCACAGATACGCAGTATTTT.

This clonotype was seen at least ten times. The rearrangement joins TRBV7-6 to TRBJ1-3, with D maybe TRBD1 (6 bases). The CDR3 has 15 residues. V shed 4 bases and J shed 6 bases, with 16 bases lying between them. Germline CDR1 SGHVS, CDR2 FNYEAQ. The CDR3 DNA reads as TGTGCCAGCAGCTACAGGGCCCGTAGGGAAAACACCATATATTTT. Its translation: CASSYRARRENTIYF.

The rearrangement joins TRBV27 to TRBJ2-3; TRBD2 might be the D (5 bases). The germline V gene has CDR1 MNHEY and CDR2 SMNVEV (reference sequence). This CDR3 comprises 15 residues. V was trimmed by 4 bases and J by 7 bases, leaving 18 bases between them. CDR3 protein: CASSSEPMGVYTQYF. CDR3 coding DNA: TGTGCCAGCAGTTCTGAACCTATGGGAGTGTATACGCAGTATTTT.

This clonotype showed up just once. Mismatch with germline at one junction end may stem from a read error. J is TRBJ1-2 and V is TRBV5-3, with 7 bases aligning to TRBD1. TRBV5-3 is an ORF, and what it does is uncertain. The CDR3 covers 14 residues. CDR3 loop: CASSSGQPGYGYTF. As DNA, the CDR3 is TGTGCCAGCAGCTCGGGACAGCCCGGCTATGGCTACACCTTC.

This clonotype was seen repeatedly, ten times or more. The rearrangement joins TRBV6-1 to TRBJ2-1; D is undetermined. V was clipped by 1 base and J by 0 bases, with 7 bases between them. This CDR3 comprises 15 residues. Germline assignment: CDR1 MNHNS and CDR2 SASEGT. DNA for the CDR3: TGTGCCAGCAGTGAAGGACTTTACTCCTACAATGAGCAGTTCTTC. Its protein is CASSEGLYSYNEQFF.

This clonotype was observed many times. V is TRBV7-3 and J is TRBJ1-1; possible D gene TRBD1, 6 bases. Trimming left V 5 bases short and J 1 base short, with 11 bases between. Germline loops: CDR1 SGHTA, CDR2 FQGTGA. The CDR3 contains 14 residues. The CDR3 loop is CASSHLGQNTEAFF. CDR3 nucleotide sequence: TGTGCCAGCAGCCATCTGGGACAGAACACTGAAGCTTTCTTT.

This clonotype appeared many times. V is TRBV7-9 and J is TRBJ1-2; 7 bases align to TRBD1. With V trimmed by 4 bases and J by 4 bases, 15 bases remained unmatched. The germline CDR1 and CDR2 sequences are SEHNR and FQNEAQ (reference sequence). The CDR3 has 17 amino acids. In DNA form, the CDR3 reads TGTGCCAGCAGCTCCGAGAAGGCAGGGGGACTGGGCTATGGCTACACCTTC. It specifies CASSSEKAGGLGYGYTF.

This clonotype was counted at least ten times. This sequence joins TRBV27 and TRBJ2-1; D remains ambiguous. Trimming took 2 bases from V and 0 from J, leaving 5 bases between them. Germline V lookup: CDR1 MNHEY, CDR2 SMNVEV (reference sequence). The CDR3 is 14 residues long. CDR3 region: CASSLQASYNEQFF. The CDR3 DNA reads TGTGCCAGCAGTTTACAAGCCTCCTACAATGAGCAGTTCTTC.

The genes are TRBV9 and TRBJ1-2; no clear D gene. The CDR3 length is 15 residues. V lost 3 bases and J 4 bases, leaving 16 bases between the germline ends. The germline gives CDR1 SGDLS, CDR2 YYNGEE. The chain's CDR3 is CASSDPVDRSYGYTF. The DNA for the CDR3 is TGTGCCAGCAGCGACCCGGTGGATCGGTCCTATGGCTACACCTTC.

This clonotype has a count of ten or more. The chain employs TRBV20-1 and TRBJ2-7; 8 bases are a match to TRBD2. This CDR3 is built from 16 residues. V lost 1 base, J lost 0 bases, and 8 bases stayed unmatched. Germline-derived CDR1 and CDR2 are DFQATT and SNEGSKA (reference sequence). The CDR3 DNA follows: TGCAGTGCTAGAGGAGGAGCGGGGGCCAGCTCCTACGAGCAGTACTTC. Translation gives CSARGGAGASSYEQYF.

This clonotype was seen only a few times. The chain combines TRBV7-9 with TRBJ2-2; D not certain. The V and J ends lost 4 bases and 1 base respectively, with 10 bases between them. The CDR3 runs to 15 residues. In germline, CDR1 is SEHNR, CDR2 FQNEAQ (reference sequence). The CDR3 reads CASSSLGRNTGELFF. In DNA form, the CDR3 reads TGTGCCAGCAGCTCTCTAGGACGGAACACCGGGGAGCTGTTTTTT.

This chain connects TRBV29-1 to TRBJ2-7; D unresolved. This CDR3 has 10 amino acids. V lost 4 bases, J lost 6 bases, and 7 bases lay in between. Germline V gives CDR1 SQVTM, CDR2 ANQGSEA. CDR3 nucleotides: TGCAGCGTTGTAGACTCCGAGCAGTACTTC. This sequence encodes CSVVDSEQYF.

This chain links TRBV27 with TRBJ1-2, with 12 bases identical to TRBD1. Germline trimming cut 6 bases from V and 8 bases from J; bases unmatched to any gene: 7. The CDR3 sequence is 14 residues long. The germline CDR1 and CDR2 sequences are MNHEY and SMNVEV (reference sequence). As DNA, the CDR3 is TGTGCCAGCAGCCCCGGGACAGGGGGCATCGGCTACACCTTC. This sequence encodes CASSPGTGGIGYTF.

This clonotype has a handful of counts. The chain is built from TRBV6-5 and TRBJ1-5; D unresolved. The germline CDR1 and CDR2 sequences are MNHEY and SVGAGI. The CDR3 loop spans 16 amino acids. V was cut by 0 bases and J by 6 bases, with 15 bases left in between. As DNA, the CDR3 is TGTGCCAGCAGTTACTCGAGGCCGGGAGATGGTCAGCCCCAGCATTTT. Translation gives CASSYSRPGDGQPQHF.

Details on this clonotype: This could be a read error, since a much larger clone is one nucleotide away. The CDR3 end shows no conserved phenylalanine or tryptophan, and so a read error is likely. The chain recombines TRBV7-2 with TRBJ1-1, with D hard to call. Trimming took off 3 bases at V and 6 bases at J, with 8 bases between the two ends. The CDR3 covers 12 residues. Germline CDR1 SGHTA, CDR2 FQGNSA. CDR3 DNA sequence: TGTGCCAGCAGCTTCCGCCGACCTGAAGCTTTCTCT. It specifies CASSFRRPEAFS.